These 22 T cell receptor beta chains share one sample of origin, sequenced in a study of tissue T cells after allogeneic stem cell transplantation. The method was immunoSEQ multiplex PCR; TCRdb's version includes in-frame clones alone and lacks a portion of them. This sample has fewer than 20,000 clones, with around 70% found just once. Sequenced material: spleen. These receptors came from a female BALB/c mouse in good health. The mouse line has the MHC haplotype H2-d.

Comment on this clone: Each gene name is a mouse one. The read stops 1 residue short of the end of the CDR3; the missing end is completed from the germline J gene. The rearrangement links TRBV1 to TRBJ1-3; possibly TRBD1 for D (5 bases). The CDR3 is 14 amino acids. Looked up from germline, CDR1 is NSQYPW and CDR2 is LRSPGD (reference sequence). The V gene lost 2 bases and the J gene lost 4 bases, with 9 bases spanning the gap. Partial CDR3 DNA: TGCACCTGCAGTGCACCGGGGCACGGAAATACGCTCTAT. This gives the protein CTCSAPGHGNTLY. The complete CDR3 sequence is CTCSAPGHGNTLYF.

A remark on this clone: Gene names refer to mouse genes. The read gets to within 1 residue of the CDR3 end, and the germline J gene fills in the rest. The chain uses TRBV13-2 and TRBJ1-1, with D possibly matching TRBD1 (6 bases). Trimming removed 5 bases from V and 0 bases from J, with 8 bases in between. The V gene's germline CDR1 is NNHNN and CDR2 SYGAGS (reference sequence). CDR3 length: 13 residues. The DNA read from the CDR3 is TGTGCCAGCGGGGGACAAGCAAACACAGAAGTCTTC. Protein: CASGGQANTEVF. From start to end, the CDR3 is CASGGQANTEVFF.

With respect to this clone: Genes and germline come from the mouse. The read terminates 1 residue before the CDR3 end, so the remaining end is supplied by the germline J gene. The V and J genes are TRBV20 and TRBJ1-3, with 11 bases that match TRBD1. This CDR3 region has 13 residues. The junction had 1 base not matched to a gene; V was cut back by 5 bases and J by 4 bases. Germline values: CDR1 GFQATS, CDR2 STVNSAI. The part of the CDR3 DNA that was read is TGTGGTGCTGGGACAGGGGGAGGAAATACGCTCTAT. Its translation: CGAGTGGGNTLY. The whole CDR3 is CGAGTGGGNTLYF.

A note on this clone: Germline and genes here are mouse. CDR3 amino acids: CASSQEEDWGVAEQFF. CDR3 DNA, as far as it was read: TGTGCCAGCAGCCAAGAGGAGGACTGGGGGGTTGCTGAGCAGTTC. The chain combines TRBV5 with TRBJ2-1; TRBD2 agrees at 11 bases. Read coverage stops 1 residue before the CDR3 terminus; the germline J gene supplies the remainder. The CDR3 sequence is 16 residues long. The J segment lost 6 bases and the V segment lost 0 bases, leaving 4 bases of the junction unmatched. Germline V lookup: CDR1 LGHNA, CDR2 YNLKQL (reference sequence).

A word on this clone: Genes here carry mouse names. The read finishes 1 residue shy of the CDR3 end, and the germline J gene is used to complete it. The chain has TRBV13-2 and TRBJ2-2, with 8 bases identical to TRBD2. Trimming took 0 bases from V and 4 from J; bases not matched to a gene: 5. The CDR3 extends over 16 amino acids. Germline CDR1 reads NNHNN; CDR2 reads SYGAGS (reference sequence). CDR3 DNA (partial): TGTGCCAGCGGTGATGCGATGGGGGGGGGCACCGGGCAGCTCTAC. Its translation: CASGDAMGGGTGQLY. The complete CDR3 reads CASGDAMGGGTGQLYF.

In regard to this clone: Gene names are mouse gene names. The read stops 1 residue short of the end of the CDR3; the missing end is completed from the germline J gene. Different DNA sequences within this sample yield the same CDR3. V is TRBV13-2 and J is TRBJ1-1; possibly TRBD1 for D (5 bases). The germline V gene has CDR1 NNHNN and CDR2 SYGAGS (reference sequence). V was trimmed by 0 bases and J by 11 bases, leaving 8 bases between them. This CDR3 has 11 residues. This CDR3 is CASGDGGEVFF. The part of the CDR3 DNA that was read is TGTGCCAGCGGTGATGGGGGGGAGGTCTTC.

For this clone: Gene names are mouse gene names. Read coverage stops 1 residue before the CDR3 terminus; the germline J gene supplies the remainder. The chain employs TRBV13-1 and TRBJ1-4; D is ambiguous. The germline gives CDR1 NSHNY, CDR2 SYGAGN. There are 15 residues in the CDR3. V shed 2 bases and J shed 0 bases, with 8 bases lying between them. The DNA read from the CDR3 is TGTGCCAGCAGTGAAGGCCACCTTTCCAACGAAAGATTATTT. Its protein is CASSEGHLSNERLF. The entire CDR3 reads CASSEGHLSNERLFF.

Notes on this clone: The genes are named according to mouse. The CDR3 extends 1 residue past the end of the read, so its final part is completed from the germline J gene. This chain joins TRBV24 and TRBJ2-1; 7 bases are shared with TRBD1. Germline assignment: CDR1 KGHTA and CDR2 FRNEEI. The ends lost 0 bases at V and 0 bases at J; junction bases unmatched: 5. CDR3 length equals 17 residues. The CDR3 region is CASSLYRSGGNYAEQFF. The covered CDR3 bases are TGTGCCAGCAGTCTGTATAGGTCAGGGGGTAACTATGCTGAGCAGTTC.

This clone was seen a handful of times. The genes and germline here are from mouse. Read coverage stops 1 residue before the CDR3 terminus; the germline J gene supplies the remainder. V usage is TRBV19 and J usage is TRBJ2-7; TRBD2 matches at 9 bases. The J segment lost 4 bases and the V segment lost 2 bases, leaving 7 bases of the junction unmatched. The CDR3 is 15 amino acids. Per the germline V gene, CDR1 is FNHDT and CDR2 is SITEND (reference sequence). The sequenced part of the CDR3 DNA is TGTGCCAGCAGTATGGGTGGGGGGGCGCGATATGAACAGTAC. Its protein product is CASSMGGGARYEQY. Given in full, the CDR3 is CASSMGGGARYEQYF.

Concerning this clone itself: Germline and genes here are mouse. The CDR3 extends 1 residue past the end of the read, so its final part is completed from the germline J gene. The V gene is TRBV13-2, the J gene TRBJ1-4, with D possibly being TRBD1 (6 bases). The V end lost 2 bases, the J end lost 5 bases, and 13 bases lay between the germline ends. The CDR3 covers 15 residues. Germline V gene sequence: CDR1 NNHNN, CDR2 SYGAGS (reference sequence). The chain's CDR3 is CASGEGGRGNERLFF. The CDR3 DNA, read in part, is TGTGCCAGCGGTGAAGGGGGGAGGGGAAACGAAAGATTATTT.

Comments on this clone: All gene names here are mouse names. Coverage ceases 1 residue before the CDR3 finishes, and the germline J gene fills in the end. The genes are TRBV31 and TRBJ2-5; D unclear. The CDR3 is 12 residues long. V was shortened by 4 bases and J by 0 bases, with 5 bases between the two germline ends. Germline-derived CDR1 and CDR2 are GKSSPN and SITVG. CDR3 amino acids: CAWKNNQDTQYF. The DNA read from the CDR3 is TGTGCCTGGAAGAATAACCAAGACACCCAGTAC.

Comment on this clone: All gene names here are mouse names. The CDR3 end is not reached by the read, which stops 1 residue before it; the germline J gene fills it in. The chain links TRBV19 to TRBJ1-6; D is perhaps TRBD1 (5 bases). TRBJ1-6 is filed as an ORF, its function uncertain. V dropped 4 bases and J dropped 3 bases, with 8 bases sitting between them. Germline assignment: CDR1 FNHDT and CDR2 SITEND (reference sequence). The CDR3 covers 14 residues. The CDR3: CASSGGGYNSPLYF. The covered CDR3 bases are TGTGCCAGCAGTGGGGGGGGCTATAATTCGCCCCTCTAC.

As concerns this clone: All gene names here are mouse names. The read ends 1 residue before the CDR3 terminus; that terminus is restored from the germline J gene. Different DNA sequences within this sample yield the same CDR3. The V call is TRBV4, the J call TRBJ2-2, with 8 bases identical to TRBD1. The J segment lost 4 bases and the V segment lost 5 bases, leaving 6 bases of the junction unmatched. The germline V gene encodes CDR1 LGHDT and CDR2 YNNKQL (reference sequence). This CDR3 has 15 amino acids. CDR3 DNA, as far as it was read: TGTGCCAGCAGCACCGGGACAGGCCCCACCGGGCAGCTCTAC. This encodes CASSTGTGPTGQLY. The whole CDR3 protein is CASSTGTGPTGQLYF.

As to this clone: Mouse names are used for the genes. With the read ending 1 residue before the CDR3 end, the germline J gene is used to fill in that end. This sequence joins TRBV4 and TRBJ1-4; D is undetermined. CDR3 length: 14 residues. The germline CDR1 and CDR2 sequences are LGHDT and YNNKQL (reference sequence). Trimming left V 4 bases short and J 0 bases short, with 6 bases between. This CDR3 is CASSLRISNERLFF. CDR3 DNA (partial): TGTGCCAGCAGCTTGAGAATTTCCAACGAAAGATTATTT.

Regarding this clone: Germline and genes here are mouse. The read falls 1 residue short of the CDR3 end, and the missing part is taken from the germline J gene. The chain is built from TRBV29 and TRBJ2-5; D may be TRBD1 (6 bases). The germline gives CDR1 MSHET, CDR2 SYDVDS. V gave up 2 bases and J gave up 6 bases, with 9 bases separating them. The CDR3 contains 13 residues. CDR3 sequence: CASSLQGRDTQYF. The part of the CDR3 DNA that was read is TGTGCTAGCAGTTTACAGGGGAGGGACACCCAGTAC.

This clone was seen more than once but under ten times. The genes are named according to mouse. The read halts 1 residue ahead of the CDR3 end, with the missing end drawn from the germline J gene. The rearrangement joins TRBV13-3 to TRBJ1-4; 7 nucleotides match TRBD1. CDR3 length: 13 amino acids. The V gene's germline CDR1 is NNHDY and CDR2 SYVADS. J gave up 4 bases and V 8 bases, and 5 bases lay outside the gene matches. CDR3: CASSGTDNERLFF. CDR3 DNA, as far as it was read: TGTGCCAGTTCCGGGACAGACAACGAAAGATTATTT.

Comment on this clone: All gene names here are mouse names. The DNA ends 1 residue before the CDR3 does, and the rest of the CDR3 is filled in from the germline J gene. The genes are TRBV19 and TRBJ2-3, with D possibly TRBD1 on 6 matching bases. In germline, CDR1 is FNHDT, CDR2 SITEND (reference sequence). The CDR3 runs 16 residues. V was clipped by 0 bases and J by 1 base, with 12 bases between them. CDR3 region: CASSIAGKGGAETLYF. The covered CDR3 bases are TGTGCCAGCAGTATAGCTGGGAAGGGGGGTGCAGAAACGCTGTAT.

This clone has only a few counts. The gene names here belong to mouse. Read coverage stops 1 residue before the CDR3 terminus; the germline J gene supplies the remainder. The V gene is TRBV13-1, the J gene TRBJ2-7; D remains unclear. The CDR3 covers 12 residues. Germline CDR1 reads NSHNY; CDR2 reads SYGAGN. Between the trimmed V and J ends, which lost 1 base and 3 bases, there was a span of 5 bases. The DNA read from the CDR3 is TGTGCCAGCAGTGATTACAGCTATGAACAGTAC. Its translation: CASSDYSYEQY. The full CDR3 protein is CASSDYSYEQYF.

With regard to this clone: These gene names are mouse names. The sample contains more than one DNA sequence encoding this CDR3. CDR3 bases read: TGTGCCAGCAGCCAAGTTGGGGCAGAAACGCTGTAT. This gives the protein CASSQVGAETLY. The whole CDR3 reads CASSQVGAETLYF. The chain links TRBV5 to TRBJ2-3; D not certain. Sequencing ends 1 residue short of the CDR3 end; the germline J gene provides the rest. Germline CDR1 LGHNA, CDR2 YNLKQL (reference sequence). CDR3 length: 13 amino acids. Trimming stripped 1 base from V and 3 bases from J, with 5 bases between.

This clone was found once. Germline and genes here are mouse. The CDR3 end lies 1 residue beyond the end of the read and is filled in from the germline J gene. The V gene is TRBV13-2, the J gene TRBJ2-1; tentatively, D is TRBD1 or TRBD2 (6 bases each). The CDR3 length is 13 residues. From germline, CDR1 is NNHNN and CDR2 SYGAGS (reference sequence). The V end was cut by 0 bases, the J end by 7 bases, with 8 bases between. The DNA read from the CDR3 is TGTGCCAGCGGTGATGGGGGGCCGGCTGAGCAGTTC. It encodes CASGDGGPAEQF. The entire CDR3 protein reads CASGDGGPAEQFF.

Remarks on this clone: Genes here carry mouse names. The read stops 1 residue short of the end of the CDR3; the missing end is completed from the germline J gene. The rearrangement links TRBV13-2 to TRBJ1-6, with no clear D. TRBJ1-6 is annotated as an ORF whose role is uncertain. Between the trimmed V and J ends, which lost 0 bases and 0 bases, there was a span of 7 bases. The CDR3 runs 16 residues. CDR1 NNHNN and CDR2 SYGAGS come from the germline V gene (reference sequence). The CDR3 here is CASGDAPSSYNSPLYF. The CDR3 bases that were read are TGTGCCAGCGGTGATGCCCCCAGTTCCTATAATTCGCCCCTCTAC.

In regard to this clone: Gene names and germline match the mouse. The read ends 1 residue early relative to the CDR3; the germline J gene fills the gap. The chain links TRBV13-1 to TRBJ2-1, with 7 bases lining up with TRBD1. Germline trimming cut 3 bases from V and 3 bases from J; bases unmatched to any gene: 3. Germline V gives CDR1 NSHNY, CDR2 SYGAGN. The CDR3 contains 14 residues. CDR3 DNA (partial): TGTGCCAGCAGTGGGGACAGTTCCTATGCTGAGCAGTTC. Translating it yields CASSGDSSYAEQF. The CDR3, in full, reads CASSGDSSYAEQFF.